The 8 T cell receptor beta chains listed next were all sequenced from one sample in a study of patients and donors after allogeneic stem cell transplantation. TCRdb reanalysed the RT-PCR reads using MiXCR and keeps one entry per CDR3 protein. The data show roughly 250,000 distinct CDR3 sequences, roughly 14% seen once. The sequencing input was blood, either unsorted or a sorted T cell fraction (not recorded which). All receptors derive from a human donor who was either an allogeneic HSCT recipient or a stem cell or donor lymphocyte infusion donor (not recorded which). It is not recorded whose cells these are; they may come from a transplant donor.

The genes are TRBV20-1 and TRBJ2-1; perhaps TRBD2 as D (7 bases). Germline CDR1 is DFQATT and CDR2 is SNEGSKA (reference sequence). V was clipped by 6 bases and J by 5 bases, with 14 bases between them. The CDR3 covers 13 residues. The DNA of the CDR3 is TGCAGTGCCCCGAGGGGGGGACACAATGAGCAGTTCTTC. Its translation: CSAPRGGHNEQFF.

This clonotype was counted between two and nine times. The CDR3 reads CASTPEVPGQGPNSNQPQHF. CDR3 DNA: TGTGCCAGCACTCCCGAGGTCCCGGGACAGGGGCCCAATAGCAATCAGCCCCAGCATTTT. This sequence joins TRBV2 and TRBJ1-5; 10 positions match TRBD1. The CDR3 runs 20 residues. Per germline, CDR1 SNHLY and CDR2 FYNNEI. Trimming at V came to 7 bases and at J to 0 bases, leaving 18 bases not matched to a gene.

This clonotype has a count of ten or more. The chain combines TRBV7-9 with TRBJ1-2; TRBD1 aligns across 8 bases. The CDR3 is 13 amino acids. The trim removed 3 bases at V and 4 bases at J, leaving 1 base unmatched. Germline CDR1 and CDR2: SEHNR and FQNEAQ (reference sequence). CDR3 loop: CASSLGTGYGYTF. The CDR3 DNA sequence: TGTGCCAGCAGCTTGGGGACAGGCTATGGCTACACCTTC. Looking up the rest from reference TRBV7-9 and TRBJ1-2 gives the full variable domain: DTGVSQNPRHKITKRGQNVTFRCDPISEHNRLYWYRQTLGQGPEFLTYFQNEAQLEKSRLLSDRFSAERPKGSFSTLEIQRTEQGDSAMYLCASSLGTGYGYTFGSGTRLTVV.

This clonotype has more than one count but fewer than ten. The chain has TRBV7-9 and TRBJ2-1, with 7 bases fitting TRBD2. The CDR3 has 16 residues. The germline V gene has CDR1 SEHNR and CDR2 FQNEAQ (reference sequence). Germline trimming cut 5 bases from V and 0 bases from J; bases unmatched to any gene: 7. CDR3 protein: CASSLSGTGSYNEQFF. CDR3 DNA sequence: TGTGCCAGCAGCCTCAGCGGGACGGGCTCCTACAATGAGCAGTTCTTC.

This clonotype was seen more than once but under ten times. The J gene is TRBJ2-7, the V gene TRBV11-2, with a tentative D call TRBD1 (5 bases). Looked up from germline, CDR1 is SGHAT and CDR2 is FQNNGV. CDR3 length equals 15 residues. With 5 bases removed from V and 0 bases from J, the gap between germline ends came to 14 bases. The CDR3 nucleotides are TGTGCCAGCAGCCCGTTTACAGGTAGCTCCTACGAGCAGTACTTC. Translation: CASSPFTGSSYEQYF.

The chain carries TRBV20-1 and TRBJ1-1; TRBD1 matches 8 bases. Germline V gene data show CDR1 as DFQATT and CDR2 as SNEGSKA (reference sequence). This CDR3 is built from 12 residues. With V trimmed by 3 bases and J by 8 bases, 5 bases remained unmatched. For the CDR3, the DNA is TGCAGTGCTAGCCGGACAGGGAGGGAAGCTTTCTTT. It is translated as CSASRTGREAFF.

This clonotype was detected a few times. Here the CDR3 reads CASSQQSGGRPSSYNEQFF. In DNA, the CDR3 is TGTGCCAGCAGCCAACAGTCTGGCGGGCGACCCAGCTCCTACAATGAGCAGTTCTTC. The V call is TRBV3-1, the J call TRBJ2-1; TRBD2 is a possible D gene (5 bases). This CDR3 comprises 19 residues. V lost 2 bases and J lost 0, with 20 bases in between. The germline V gene encodes CDR1 LGHDT and CDR2 YNNKEL (reference sequence).

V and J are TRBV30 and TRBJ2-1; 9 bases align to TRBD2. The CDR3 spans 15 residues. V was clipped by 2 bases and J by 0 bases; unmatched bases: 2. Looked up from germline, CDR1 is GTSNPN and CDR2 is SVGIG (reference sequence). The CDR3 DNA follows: TGTGCCTGGAGTCTAGCGGGATACTCCTACAATGAGCAGTTCTTC. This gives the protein CAWSLAGYSYNEQFF.